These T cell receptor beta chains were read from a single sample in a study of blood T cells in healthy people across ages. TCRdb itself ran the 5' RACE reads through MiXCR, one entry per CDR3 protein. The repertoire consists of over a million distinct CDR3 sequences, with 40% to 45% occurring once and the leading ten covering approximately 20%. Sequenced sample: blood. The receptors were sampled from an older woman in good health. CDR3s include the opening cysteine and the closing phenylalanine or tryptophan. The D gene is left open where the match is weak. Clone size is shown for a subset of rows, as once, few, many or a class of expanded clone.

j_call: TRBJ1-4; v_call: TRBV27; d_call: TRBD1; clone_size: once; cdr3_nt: TGTGCCAGCAGTCTTAACAGGGGGGGAATGAAAAAACTGTTTTTT; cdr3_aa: CASSLNRGGMKKLFF
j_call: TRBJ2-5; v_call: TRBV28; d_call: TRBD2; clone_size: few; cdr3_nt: TGTGCCAGCAGTTCGATGGGTAGCGGGAGTCAGGAGACCCAGTACTTC; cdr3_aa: CASSSMGSGSQETQYF
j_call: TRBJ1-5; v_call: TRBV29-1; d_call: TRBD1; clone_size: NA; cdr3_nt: TGCAGCGTTGCCGGGACAGGGGACGGAAGCCAGCCCCAGCATTTT; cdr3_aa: CSVAGTGDGSQPQHF
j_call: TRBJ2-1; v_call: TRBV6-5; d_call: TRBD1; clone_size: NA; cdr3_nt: TGTGCCAGCAGACCCGGGACAGGCCTCTCCTACAATGAGCAGTTCTTC; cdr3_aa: CASRPGTGLSYNEQFF
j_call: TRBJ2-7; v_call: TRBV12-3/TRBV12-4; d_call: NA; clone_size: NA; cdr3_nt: TGTGCCAGCAGTTCCGCCACGCACGCGGGGATAGAGCAGTACTTC; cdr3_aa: CASSSATHAGIEQYF
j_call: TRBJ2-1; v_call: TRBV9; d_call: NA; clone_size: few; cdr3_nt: TGTGCCAGCAGCGTAGGTTCCAATGAGCAGTTCTTC; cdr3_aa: CASSVGSNEQFF
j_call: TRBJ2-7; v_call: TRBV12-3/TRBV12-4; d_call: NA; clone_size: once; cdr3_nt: TGTGCCAGCAGTGAGACAGGTACCAACTACGAGCAGTACTTC; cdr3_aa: CASSETGTNYEQYF
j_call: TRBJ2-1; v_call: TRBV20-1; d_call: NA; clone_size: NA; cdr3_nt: TGCAGTGCCGTTTGGCCTTACCCTAGCGCCCAAGCAAGTGGGAATGAGCAGTTCTTC; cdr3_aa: CSAVWPYPSAQASGNEQFF
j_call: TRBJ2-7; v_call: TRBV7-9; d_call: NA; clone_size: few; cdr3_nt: TGTGCCAGCAGCTTATCAGGGCCCGACGAGCAGTACTTC; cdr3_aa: CASSLSGPDEQYF
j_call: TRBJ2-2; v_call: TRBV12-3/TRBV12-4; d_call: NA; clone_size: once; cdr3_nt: TGTGCCAGCAGTCCCTCCCGGCAGGGGCCCGGGGAGCTGTTTTTT; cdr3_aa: CASSPSRQGPGELFF
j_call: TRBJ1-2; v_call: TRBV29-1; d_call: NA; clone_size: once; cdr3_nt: TGCAGCGTTGAAGACCGAGGGGAGGCCTATAGCTACACCTTC; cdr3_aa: CSVEDRGEAYSYTF
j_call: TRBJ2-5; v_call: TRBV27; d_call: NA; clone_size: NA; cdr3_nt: TGTGCCAGCAGTGACGCGGGGGCAAGAGAGCAGTACTTC; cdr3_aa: CASSDAGAREQYF
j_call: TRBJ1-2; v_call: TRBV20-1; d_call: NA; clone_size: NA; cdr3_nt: TGCAGTGCTAGAGAGGGCCAGGGGTCCGGCTACACCTTC; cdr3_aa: CSAREGQGSGYTF
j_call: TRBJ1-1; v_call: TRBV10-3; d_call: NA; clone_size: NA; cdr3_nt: TGTGCCATCACAAGGGGGGGAGGAGGGACACCGAACACTGAAGCTTTCTTT; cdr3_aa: CAITRGGGGTPNTEAFF
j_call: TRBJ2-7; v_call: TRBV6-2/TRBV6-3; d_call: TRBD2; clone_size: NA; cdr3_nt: TGTGCCAGCAATTCAGGACTAGCGGGCTACGAGCAGTACTTC; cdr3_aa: CASNSGLAGYEQYF
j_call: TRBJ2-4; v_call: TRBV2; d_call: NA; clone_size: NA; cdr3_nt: TGTGCCAGCAAGGGCCAGAGGTCCTTTACCAAAAACATTCAGTACTTC; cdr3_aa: CASKGQRSFTKNIQYF
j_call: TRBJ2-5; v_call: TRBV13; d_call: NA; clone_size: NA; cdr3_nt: TGTGCCAGCAGCGCGCGGAGAGGGCGAGAGCAGTACTTC; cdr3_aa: CASSARRGREQYF
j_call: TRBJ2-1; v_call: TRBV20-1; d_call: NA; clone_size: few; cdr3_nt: TGCAGTGCTCCCAATCAAGTGGGCAATGAGCAGTTCTTC; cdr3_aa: CSAPNQVGNEQFF
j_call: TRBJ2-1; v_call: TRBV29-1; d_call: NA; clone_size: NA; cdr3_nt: TGCAGCGTAGAAGGGAGTATCGTACTTACGGCCGATGAGCAGTTCTTC; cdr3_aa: CSVEGSIVLTADEQFF
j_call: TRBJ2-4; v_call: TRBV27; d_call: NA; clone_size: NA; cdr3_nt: TGTGCCAGCAGAGGGGAGGGGGTCCGCGAAAACATTCAGTACTTC; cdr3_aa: CASRGEGVRENIQYF
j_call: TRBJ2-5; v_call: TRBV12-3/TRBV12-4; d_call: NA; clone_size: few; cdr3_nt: TGTGCCAGCAGTCCGGACCAGCGAGTGTGGGAGACCCAGTACTTC; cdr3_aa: CASSPDQRVWETQYF
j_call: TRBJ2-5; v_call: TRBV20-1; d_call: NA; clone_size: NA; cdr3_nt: TGCAGTGCTGTGACTAGGTACCAAGAGACCCAGTACTTC; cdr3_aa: CSAVTRYQETQYF
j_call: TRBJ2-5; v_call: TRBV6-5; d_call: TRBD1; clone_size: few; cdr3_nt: TGTGCCAGCAGTCTCGCCCGGGACAGGTACCAAGAGACCCAGTACTTC; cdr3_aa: CASSLARDRYQETQYF
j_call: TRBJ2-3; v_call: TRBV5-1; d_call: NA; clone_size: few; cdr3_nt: TGCGCCAGCAGCTTGAGCACAGGAGGACCCACAGATACGCAGTATTTT; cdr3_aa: CASSLSTGGPTDTQYF
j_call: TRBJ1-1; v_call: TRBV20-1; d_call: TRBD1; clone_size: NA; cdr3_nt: TGCAGTGCTGGGGCGTGGGACAGGACGAACACTGAAGCTTTCTTT; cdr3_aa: CSAGAWDRTNTEAFF